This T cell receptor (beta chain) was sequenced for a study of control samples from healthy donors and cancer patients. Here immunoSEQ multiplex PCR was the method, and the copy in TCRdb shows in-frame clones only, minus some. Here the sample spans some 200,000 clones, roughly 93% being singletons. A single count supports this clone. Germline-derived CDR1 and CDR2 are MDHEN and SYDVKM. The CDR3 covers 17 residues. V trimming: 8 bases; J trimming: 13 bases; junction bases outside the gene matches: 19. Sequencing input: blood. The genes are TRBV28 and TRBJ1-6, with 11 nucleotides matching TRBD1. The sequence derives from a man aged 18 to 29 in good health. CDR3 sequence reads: CASGPEGPGTGGFPLHF. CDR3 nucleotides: TGTGCCAGCGGCCCCGAGGGACCCGGGACAGGGGGATTCCCCCTCCACTTT.